The 26 T cell receptor beta chains below were found in one sample sequenced in a study of identical twins. TCRdb ran MiXCR on the 5' RACE reads and lists one entry per CDR3 protein. Among 400,000 to 650,000 distinct CDR3 sequences listed, around 20% were seen once. In addition, the sample was reused for a study of T cells expressing NK-cell markers.

Sample: CD4+ T cells sorted from blood. The receptors were sampled from a woman younger than 35 in good health.

The V gene is TRBV13, the J gene TRBJ2-2; D may be TRBD1 or TRBD2 (5 bases each). Trimming took 10 bases from V and 0 from J, leaving 15 bases between them. In germline, CDR1 is PRHDT, CDR2 FYEKMQ (reference sequence). The CDR3 extends over 15 amino acids. CDR3 in amino acids: CATAFRDANTGELFF. In DNA, the CDR3 is TGTGCCACCGCCTTCAGGGACGCGAACACCGGGGAGCTGTTTTTT.

This clonotype was seen a few times. The chain couples TRBV7-6 to TRBJ2-5; the D gene is possibly TRBD1 (5 bases). The CDR3 extends over 15 amino acids. Germline V gene sequence: CDR1 SGHVS, CDR2 FNYEAQ. V lost 2 bases and J 5 bases, leaving 15 bases between the germline ends. CDR3 coding DNA: TGTGCCAGCAGCTTAAATTTCGCCAGGGCTGAGACCCAGTACTTC. This codes for CASSLNFARAETQYF. Full variable domain (remainder filled in from reference TRBV7-6 and TRBJ2-5): GAGVSQSPRYKVTKRGQDVALRCDPISGHVSLYWYRQALGQGPEFLTYFNYEAQQDKSGLPNDRFSAERPEGSISTLTIQRTEQRDSAMYRCASSLNFARAETQYFGPGTRLLVL.

The chain combines TRBV6-5 with TRBJ1-2; D is unclear. V lost 5 bases and J 5 bases, leaving 6 bases between the germline ends. The CDR3 is made up of 11 amino acids. Germline V gene data show CDR1 as MNHEY and CDR2 as SVGAGI. The CDR3 sequence is CASSHQYGYTF. The CDR3 DNA is TGTGCCAGCAGTCATCAGTATGGCTACACCTTC.

The chain is built from TRBV6-4 and TRBJ2-1, with D uncertain. Germline lookup yields CDR1 MRHNA and CDR2 SNTAGT. The CDR3 is 14 residues long. V was trimmed by 4 bases and J by 7 bases, leaving 14 bases between them. CDR3: CASSVDLTQNEQFF. The DNA for the CDR3 is TGTGCCAGCAGTGTAGACTTGACTCAAAATGAGCAGTTCTTC.

The V and J genes are TRBV20-1 and TRBJ1-1; a weak D match, TRBD1 (6 bases). Germline V lookup: CDR1 DFQATT, CDR2 SNEGSKA (reference sequence). V lost 4 bases, J lost 0 bases, and 12 bases lay in between. The CDR3 totals 14 residues. The DNA for the CDR3 is TGCAGTGCTAAAAAAACAGGGTTGAACACTGAAGCTTTCTTT. Translating it yields CSAKKTGLNTEAFF.

This clonotype came up many times. The V and J genes are TRBV6-1 and TRBJ2-5; D is perhaps TRBD1 (5 bases). The V end was cut by 5 bases, the J end by 5 bases, with 15 bases between. This CDR3 spans 14 amino acids. The germline gives CDR1 MNHNS, CDR2 SASEGT. CDR3 bases: TGTGCCAGCAGTCGCCAGAATTCAGGGGAGACCCAGTACTTC. Protein sequence: CASSRQNSGETQYF.

This clonotype was seen a handful of times. The rearrangement joins TRBV5-1 to TRBJ1-1; maybe TRBD1 (6 bases). The CDR3 consists of 15 residues. Between the trimmed V and J ends, which lost 4 bases and 0 bases, there was a span of 13 bases. Per germline, CDR1 SGHRS and CDR2 YFSETQ. Here the CDR3 DNA reads TGCGCCAGCAGCCTAAATACAGGGTTGAACACTGAAGCTTTCTTT. It yields the protein CASSLNTGLNTEAFF.

This clonotype was observed a handful of times. V and J are TRBV12-3 or TRBV12-4 and TRBJ2-2; 7 positions match TRBD2. With V trimmed by 6 bases and J by 5 bases, 6 bases remained unmatched. This CDR3 is built from 14 residues. The CDR3 bases are TGTGCCAGCAGCCTAGCGGCGACGACCGGGGAGCTGTTTTTT. This encodes CASSLAATTGELFF.

This chain uses TRBV20-1 with TRBJ2-3, with a possible D match to TRBD2 (6 bases). V gave up 4 bases and J gave up 2 bases, with 19 bases separating them. Germline CDR1 DFQATT, CDR2 SNEGSKA (reference sequence). The CDR3 is 16 amino acids. CDR3 DNA: TGCAGTGCTAACCGCCCGGGGAGGAAATACACAGATACGCAGTATTTT. Encoded protein: CSANRPGRKYTDTQYF.

The table lists this clonotype with a few counts. The chain uses TRBV5-1 and TRBJ2-7; 12 nucleotides agree with TRBD1. Germline assignment: CDR1 SGHRS and CDR2 YFSETQ. Losses at the gene ends were 3 bases for V and 7 bases for J; bases not matched to a gene: 8. This CDR3 has 15 residues. CDR3 nucleotide sequence: TGCGCCAGCAGCTCCCGGGACAGGGGGCAGTCGGAGCAGTACTTC. This translates into CASSSRDRGQSEQYF.

This clonotype has a count of ten or more. The rearrangement links TRBV6-5 to TRBJ1-5; no firm D call. There are 15 residues in the CDR3. V was shortened by 6 bases and J by 0 bases, with 12 bases between the two germline ends. Germline loops: CDR1 MNHEY, CDR2 SVGAGI. CDR3 in amino acids: CASRPTVISNQPQHF. The CDR3 coding sequence is TGTGCCAGCAGGCCGACGGTGATTAGCAATCAGCCCCAGCATTTT.

This chain connects TRBV5-1 to TRBJ1-5, with 8 bases matching TRBD1. Germline-derived CDR1 and CDR2 are SGHRS and YFSETQ. This CDR3 comprises 15 residues. The junction had 8 bases not matched to a gene; V was cut back by 3 bases and J by 6 bases. Written as DNA, the CDR3 is TGCGCCAGCAGCTCGACTGCAGGGGGCGGTCAGCCCCAGCATTTT. It is translated as CASSSTAGGGQPQHF.

The CDR3 nucleotides are TGCAGTGCCGGGGGTCGGGCGGTAGATACGCAGTATTTT. It yields the protein CSAGGRAVDTQYF. The chain couples TRBV20-1 to TRBJ2-3; a weak D match, TRBD2 (6 bases). The germline V gene encodes CDR1 DFQATT and CDR2 SNEGSKA (reference sequence). The CDR3 is made up of 13 amino acids. Trimming removed 6 bases from V and 5 bases from J, with 15 bases in between.

This clonotype was counted only a few times. This chain joins TRBV20-1 and TRBJ1-1, with D unresolved. Germline V gene sequence: CDR1 DFQATT, CDR2 SNEGSKA (reference sequence). V gave up 5 bases and J gave up 1 base, with 11 bases separating them. This CDR3 contains 13 residues. CDR3 bases: TGCAGTGCTGTCCCATTGAGGAACACTGAAGCTTTCTTT. It codes for CSAVPLRNTEAFF.

V is TRBV9 and J is TRBJ2-1; 10 bases agree with TRBD2. This CDR3 has 15 residues. Germline V gene data show CDR1 as SGDLS and CDR2 as YYNGEE. V was pared by 4 bases and J by 4 bases, with 5 bases of the junction left unmatched. The CDR3: CASSPGTSDYNEQFF. For the CDR3, the DNA is TGTGCCAGCAGCCCTGGGACTAGCGATTACAATGAGCAGTTCTTC.

This clonotype was found a few times. CDR3 bases: TGTGCCAGCCGAACGGGTCTGACGTACGAGCAGTACTTC. This sequence encodes CASRTGLTYEQYF. J is TRBJ2-7 and V is TRBV2; unclear D gene. The germline V gene encodes CDR1 SNHLY and CDR2 FYNNEI. V dropped 8 bases and J dropped 4 bases, with 15 bases sitting between them. This CDR3 comprises 13 residues.

This clonotype was seen only a few times. This rearrangement joins TRBV20-1 to TRBJ2-1; 10 positions match TRBD2. The V and J ends lost 7 bases and 7 bases, in that order; junction bases with no gene match: 10. The CDR3 spans 14 residues. CDR1 and CDR2 from the germline V gene are DFQATT and SNEGSKA (reference sequence). The CDR3 bases are TGCAGTGGGGCGAGCGGGGGGGGTATAAATGAGCAGTTCTTC. Its translation is CSGASGGGINEQFF.

The chain uses TRBV6-1 and TRBJ2-2, with D perhaps TRBD2 (5 bases). The V end lost 10 bases, the J end lost 6 bases, and 15 bases lay between the germline ends. Germline CDR1 and CDR2: MNHNS and SASEGT. CDR3 length: 13 amino acids. This CDR3 is CATYLRGAGELFF. CDR3 in DNA: TGTGCCACCTACCTTCGGGGTGCCGGGGAGCTGTTTTTT.

This clonotype was picked up a small number of times. This rearrangement joins TRBV7-3 to TRBJ2-1; 7 positions match TRBD1. The germline CDR1 and CDR2 sequences are SGHTA and FQGTGA. There are 15 residues in the CDR3. The V and J ends lost 6 bases and 3 bases, in that order; junction bases with no gene match: 8. The CDR3 reads CASSQGTAVYNEQFF. CDR3 sequence (DNA): TGTGCCAGCAGTCAAGGGACAGCCGTCTACAATGAGCAGTTCTTC.

This clonotype was found many times. The V call is TRBV5-1, the J call TRBJ2-1; 8 bases are a match to TRBD2. The CDR3 contains 16 residues. V lost 0 bases and J lost 3; bases outside the gene matches: 5. Germline CDR1 reads SGHRS; CDR2 reads YFSETQ. The CDR3: CASSLVASGFYNEQFF. CDR3 coding DNA: TGCGCCAGCAGCTTGGTCGCTAGCGGGTTCTACAATGAGCAGTTCTTC.

This sequence joins TRBV11-1 and TRBJ2-3, with D unresolved. The CDR3 runs 12 residues. The germline V and J ends were trimmed by 3 bases and 6 bases, with 7 bases remaining between them. Germline V gives CDR1 SGHAT, CDR2 FQDESV (reference sequence). CDR3 residues: CASSFPRDTQYF. In DNA, the CDR3 is TGTGCCAGCAGCTTCCCACGGGATACGCAGTATTTT.

This clonotype was detected ten times or more. The CDR3 DNA sequence: TGCGCCAGCAGCTTGGGCAGGGAAGATGACACTGAAGCTTTCTTT. Translation gives CASSLGREDDTEAFF. J is TRBJ1-1 and V is TRBV5-1, with D possibly TRBD1 on 5 matching bases. Germline lookup yields CDR1 SGHRS and CDR2 YFSETQ. This CDR3 spans 15 amino acids. V was shortened by 0 bases and J by 3 bases, with 12 bases between the two germline ends.

The chain combines TRBV11-3 with TRBJ2-3; 8 bases fit TRBD2. CDR1 is SGHNT, CDR2 YENEEA, per germline. The V segment lost 4 bases and the J segment 0 bases; nucleotides outside the gene matches: 3. The CDR3 has 15 residues. In DNA form, the CDR3 reads TGTGCCAGCAGCTGGATAGCGGGGAGCACAGATACGCAGTATTTT. Translation: CASSWIAGSTDTQYF.

This clonotype was seen only a few times. The chain uses TRBV7-2 and TRBJ1-1; maybe TRBD1 (5 bases). Trimming cost V 1 base and J 5 bases, with 14 bases left between them. CDR1 is SGHTA and CDR2 is FQGNSA in the germline V gene. CDR3 length equals 15 residues. The CDR3 here is CASSLGEAGGTEAFF. In nucleotides, the CDR3 is TGTGCCAGCAGCTTAGGGGAGGCCGGGGGGACTGAAGCTTTCTTT.

The rearrangement uses TRBV20-1 and TRBJ2-4; 9 nucleotides line up with TRBD2. Trimming removed 5 bases from V and 6 bases from J; junction bases left unmatched: 8. This CDR3 region has 14 residues. In germline, CDR1 is DFQATT, CDR2 SNEGSKA (reference sequence). The CDR3 sequence: CSAYSGSAGNIQYF. The DNA for the CDR3 is TGCAGTGCTTATAGCGGGAGTGCGGGAAACATTCAGTACTTC.

V usage is TRBV20-1 and J usage is TRBJ2-1; D is perhaps TRBD2 (5 bases). V gave up 3 bases and J gave up 8 bases, with 20 bases separating them. The CDR3 consists of 15 residues. CDR1 and CDR2 (germline): DFQATT, SNEGSKA (reference sequence). CDR3 residues: CSASATGWVVDEQFF. As DNA, the CDR3 is TGCAGTGCTAGTGCCACGGGGTGGGTCGTCGATGAGCAGTTCTTC.